The 12 T cell receptor beta chains reported below all come from one sample, sequenced in a study of T cell responses to AZD1222 COVID-19 vaccine. TCRdb's copy holds only in-frame clones and misses some; the assay was immunoSEQ multiplex PCR. The repertoire holds more than 150,000 clones, with about 90% as singletons. Here the sequenced sample was peripheral blood, taken 28 days after the second AZD1222 dose. The receptors derive from an adult who received the AZD1222 COVID-19 vaccine.

The rearrangement joins TRBV12-3 or TRBV12-4 to TRBJ2-1, with a possible D match to TRBD1 (6 bases). The CDR3 consists of 13 residues. V was pared by 4 bases and J by 6 bases, with 10 bases between. DNA for the CDR3: TGTGCCAGCAGTTCGACAGGCTCCAATGAGCAGTTCTTC. The encoded protein is CASSSTGSNEQFF.

The chain has TRBV28 and TRBJ1-2; TRBD1 matches 7 bases. From germline, CDR1 is MDHEN and CDR2 SYDVKM. The CDR3 is made up of 15 amino acids. V was pared by 6 bases and J by 3 bases, with 10 bases of the junction left unmatched. CDR3: CASRPGGAIDYGYTF. In nucleotides, the CDR3 is TGTGCCAGCAGGCCAGGGGGGGCGATCGACTATGGCTACACCTTC.

The rearrangement links TRBV3-1 (or the pseudogene TRBV3-2) to TRBJ2-7; D possibly corresponds to TRBD1 (6 bases). V lost 0 bases and J lost 6, with 15 bases in between. This CDR3 is 15 amino acids long. Germline V gives CDR1 LGHDT, CDR2 YNNKEL (reference sequence). The CDR3 here is CASSQDSYREFEQYF. CDR3 coding DNA: TGTGCCAGCAGCCAAGATTCGTACAGGGAATTCGAGCAGTACTTC.

The genes are TRBV5-1 and TRBJ1-2; 7 bases match TRBD1. This CDR3 is built from 13 residues. V shed 7 bases and J 4 bases; nucleotides not matched to a gene: 7. In germline, CDR1 is SGHRS, CDR2 YFSETQ. CDR3 amino acids: CASASTGAYGYTF. The CDR3 DNA sequence: TGCGCCAGCGCCTCCACAGGGGCCTATGGCTACACCTTC.

In regard to this clone: One junction end does not reproduce the germline sequence, and a read error may be involved. This chain joins TRBV19 and TRBJ1-5; the D is unclear. CDR3 length: 12 residues. From germline, CDR1 is LNHDA and CDR2 SQIVND (reference sequence). The CDR3 loop is CASSNTGSPWYF. The CDR3 region has the DNA TGTGCCAGTAGTAATACCGGGTCGCCTTGGTATTTT. The full variable domain, in which reference TRBV19 and TRBJ1-5 provide the parts outside the CDR3, is DGGITQSPKYLFRKEGQNVTLSCEQNLNHDAMYWYRQDPGQGLRLIYYSQIVNDFQKGDIAEGYSVSREKKESFPLTVTSAQKNPTAFYLCASSNTGSPWYFGDGTRLSIL.

This CDR3 reads CASSEFVSNTEAFF. DNA of the CDR3: TGTGCCAGCAGTGAATTTGTCAGCAACACTGAAGCTTTCTTT. The rearrangement uses TRBV25-1 and TRBJ1-1; D remains ambiguous. Trimming pared 1 base from V and 2 bases from J, leaving 8 bases between. The CDR3 runs 14 residues. CDR1 and CDR2 from the germline V gene are MGHDK and SYGVNS. The variable domain in full, completed from reference TRBV25-1 and TRBJ1-1, reads EADIYQTPRYLVIGTGKKITLECSQTMGHDKMYWYQQDPGMELHLIHYSYGVNSTEKGDLSSESTVSRIRTEHFPLTLESARPSHTSQYLCASSEFVSNTEAFFGQGTRLTVV.

The rearrangement uses TRBV14 and TRBJ1-3; D not certain. CDR3 length: 17 amino acids. Trimming shortened V by 0 bases and J by 0 bases, and 12 bases separated the two germline ends. Germline V gives CDR1 SGHDN, CDR2 FVKESK. The CDR3 is CASSQDLGMNSGNTIYF. CDR3 coding DNA: TGTGCCAGCAGCCAAGATCTTGGAATGAACTCTGGAAACACCATATATTTT.

This clone appeared once. The chain links TRBV6-6 to TRBJ1-2, with D perhaps matching TRBD1 (6 bases). V lost 5 bases, J lost 8 bases, and 9 bases lay in between. The CDR3 has 11 amino acids. Germline-derived CDR1 and CDR2 are MNHNY and SVGAGI (reference sequence). The CDR3 DNA follows: TGTGCCAGCAGTCTACAGGGAGGCTACACCTTC. It yields the protein CASSLQGGYTF.

This clone was found once. The rearrangement links TRBV7-3 to TRBJ1-5; D is unclear. Trimming shortened V by 0 bases and J by 4 bases, and 4 bases separated the two germline ends. CDR1 and CDR2 (germline): SGHTA, FQGTGA. This CDR3 is 13 amino acids long. The CDR3 DNA sequence: TGTGCCAGCAGCTTAACTGCGAATCAGCCCCAGCATTTT. This sequence encodes CASSLTANQPQHF. The full variable domain, in which reference TRBV7-3 and TRBJ1-5 provide the parts outside the CDR3, is GAGVSQTPSNKVTEKGKYVELRCDPISGHTALYWYRQSLGQGPEFLIYFQGTGAADDSGLPNDRFFAVRPEGSVSTLKIQRTERGDSAVYLCASSLTANQPQHFGDGTRLSIL.

The chain uses TRBV27 and TRBJ2-7, with a possible D match to TRBD2 (5 bases). V lost 2 bases and J lost 1, with 12 bases in between. Germline CDR1 MNHEY, CDR2 SMNVEV (reference sequence). The CDR3 loop spans 15 amino acids. CDR3 in amino acids: CASSLAGRTSYEQYF. CDR3 coding DNA: TGTGCCAGCAGTTTAGCAGGACGGACTTCCTACGAGCAGTACTTC.

This clone occurred once. The gene calls are TRBV6-5 and TRBJ2-7; TRBD2 aligns across 7 bases. J lost 4 bases, V lost 0 bases, and 3 bases had no gene match. CDR1 MNHEY and CDR2 SVGAGI come from the germline V gene. The CDR3 is 14 amino acids. CDR3 in amino acids: CASSYSRGSYEQYF. CDR3 sequence (DNA): TGTGCCAGCAGTTACTCGCGGGGGTCGTACGAGCAGTACTTC.

There are a few counts of this clone. The genes are TRBV3-1 (or the pseudogene TRBV3-2) and TRBJ1-3, with D unresolved. Germline CDR1 and CDR2: LGHDT and YNNKEL (reference sequence). The CDR3 extends over 14 amino acids. The V end lost 3 bases, the J end lost 0 bases, and 6 bases lay between the germline ends. CDR3 coding DNA: TGTGCCAGCAGCCACTGGAGCTCTGGAAACACCATATATTTT. Amino acid sequence: CASSHWSSGNTIYF.